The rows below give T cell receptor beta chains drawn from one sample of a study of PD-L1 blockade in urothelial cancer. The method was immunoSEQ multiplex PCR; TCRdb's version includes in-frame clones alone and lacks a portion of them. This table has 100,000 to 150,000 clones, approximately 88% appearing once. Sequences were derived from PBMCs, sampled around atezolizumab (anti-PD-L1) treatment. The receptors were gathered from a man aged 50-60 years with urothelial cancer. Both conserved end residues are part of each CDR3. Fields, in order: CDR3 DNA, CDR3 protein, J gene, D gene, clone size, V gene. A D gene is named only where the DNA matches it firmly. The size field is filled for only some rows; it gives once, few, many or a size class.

cdr3_nt: TGTGCCAGCAGTTACAGGGACAGGAGAACCAATGAGCAGTTCTTC
cdr3_aa: CASSYRDRRTNEQFF
j_call: TRBJ2-1
d_call: TRBD1
clone_size: -
v_call: TRBV6-5

cdr3_nt: TGCAGCCCCGACCGGGACAGGGGCTACGAGCAGTACTTC
cdr3_aa: CSPDRDRGYEQYF
j_call: TRBJ2-7
d_call: TRBD1
clone_size: -
v_call: TRBV29-1

cdr3_nt: TGCGCCAGCAGCCATTTTGGGCCCACCGGGGAGCTGTTTTTT
cdr3_aa: CASSHFGPTGELFF
j_call: TRBJ2-2
d_call: -
clone_size: -
v_call: TRBV5-1

cdr3_nt: TGTGCCAGCAGAGAAAAGACAGGGGGCAGGACCGGGGAGCTGTTTTTT
cdr3_aa: CASREKTGGRTGELFF
j_call: TRBJ2-2
d_call: TRBD1
clone_size: -
v_call: TRBV2

cdr3_nt: TGTGCCAGCAGTTACTTCCGGGGTTCAACCTACGAGCAGTACTTC
cdr3_aa: CASSYFRGSTYEQYF
j_call: TRBJ2-7
d_call: -
clone_size: -
v_call: TRBV6-5

cdr3_nt: TGTGCCAGCAGTCCCGGGACAGACTCTGGAAACACCATATATTTT
cdr3_aa: CASSPGTDSGNTIYF
j_call: TRBJ1-3
d_call: TRBD1
clone_size: -
v_call: TRBV6-5

cdr3_nt: TGTGCCAGCAGCTCTATTAGCGGGAGGAGCCCTTACGAGCAGTACTTC
cdr3_aa: CASSSISGRSPYEQYF
j_call: TRBJ2-7
d_call: TRBD2
clone_size: -
v_call: TRBV5-6

cdr3_nt: TGTGCCTGGAGTCCGACAGGATACACTGAAGCTTTCTTT
cdr3_aa: CAWSPTGYTEAFF
j_call: TRBJ1-1
d_call: -
clone_size: -
v_call: TRBV30

cdr3_nt: TGCGCCAGCAGCTCCCGGACTAGAAATACGCAGTATTTT
cdr3_aa: CASSSRTRNTQYF
j_call: TRBJ2-3
d_call: TRBD2
clone_size: -
v_call: TRBV5-1

cdr3_nt: TGCGCCAGCAGCATACAAGGACAGGGGACCTACGAGCAGTACTTC
cdr3_aa: CASSIQGQGTYEQYF
j_call: TRBJ2-7
d_call: TRBD1
clone_size: -
v_call: TRBV5-1

cdr3_nt: TGTGCCAGCTCACCCCGGGACTTTTACGAGCAGTACTTC
cdr3_aa: CASSPRDFYEQYF
j_call: TRBJ2-7
d_call: -
clone_size: -
v_call: TRBV18

cdr3_nt: TGTGCCAATCCTTTAGAGTTCGGGGAAAAACTGTTTTTT
cdr3_aa: CANPLEFGEKLFF
j_call: TRBJ1-4
d_call: -
clone_size: -
v_call: TRBV27

cdr3_nt: TGTGCCAGTAGTGCAACAGGGAGTGGCTCCAATGAGCAGTTCTTC
cdr3_aa: CASSATGSGSNEQFF
j_call: TRBJ2-1
d_call: -
clone_size: -
v_call: TRBV19

cdr3_nt: TGTGCCAGCAGCGCCGGACTAGCGGCTTACAATGAGCAGTTCTTC
cdr3_aa: CASSAGLAAYNEQFF
j_call: TRBJ2-1
d_call: TRBD2
clone_size: -
v_call: TRBV9

cdr3_nt: TGCGCCAGCAGCTTGGTTGGGGAGGGCTACGAGCAGTACTTC
cdr3_aa: CASSLVGEGYEQYF
j_call: TRBJ2-7
d_call: TRBD2
clone_size: -
v_call: TRBV5-1

cdr3_nt: TGTGCCAGCAGTCGGGAGCGGGAGGGGAAGAGGGATACGCAGTATTTT
cdr3_aa: CASSREREGKRDTQYF
j_call: TRBJ2-3
d_call: TRBD2
clone_size: -
v_call: TRBV28

cdr3_nt: TGTGCCAGCAGCTTTGGGACAGGGGCCTACGAGCAGTACTTC
cdr3_aa: CASSFGTGAYEQYF
j_call: TRBJ2-7
d_call: TRBD1
clone_size: -
v_call: TRBV5-4

cdr3_nt: TGTGCCAGCAGCTTGGCCCTAGCGGAGCTCTACGAGCAGTACTTC
cdr3_aa: CASSLALAELYEQYF
j_call: TRBJ2-7
d_call: TRBD2
clone_size: -
v_call: TRBV5-5

cdr3_nt: TGTGCCAGCAGCCCAGACTCTGGGGCCAACGTCCTGACTTTC
cdr3_aa: CASSPDSGANVLTF
j_call: TRBJ2-6
d_call: -
clone_size: -
v_call: TRBV27

cdr3_nt: TGTGCCAGTAGTCGGCGGGGGACAGGGGGGGTCGGCGAGCAGTACTTC
cdr3_aa: CASSRRGTGGVGEQYF
j_call: TRBJ2-7
d_call: TRBD1
clone_size: -
v_call: TRBV19

cdr3_nt: TGTGCCAGCAGCTTAGAGGGGCCCAATCAGCCCCAGCATTTT
cdr3_aa: CASSLEGPNQPQHF
j_call: TRBJ1-5
d_call: -
clone_size: few
v_call: TRBV7-9

cdr3_nt: TGTGCCAGCAGCTTGCCTTCCTCCTACGAGCAGTACTTC
cdr3_aa: CASSLPSSYEQYF
j_call: TRBJ2-7
d_call: -
clone_size: -
v_call: TRBV5-4

cdr3_nt: TGTGCCAGCAGCAAAGGGACTAGCGCATACAATGAGCAGTTCTTC
cdr3_aa: CASSKGTSAYNEQFF
j_call: TRBJ2-1
d_call: TRBD2
clone_size: -
v_call: TRBV7-3

cdr3_nt: TGTGCCAGCAGGGGGATTGGGGGGGTTGAGTATGGAAACACCATATATTTT
cdr3_aa: CASRGIGGVEYGNTIYF
j_call: TRBJ1-3
d_call: -
clone_size: -
v_call: TRBV28

cdr3_nt: TGTGCCAGCAGGGCCCGCGGGGGTGGCTACACCTTC
cdr3_aa: CASRARGGGYTF
j_call: TRBJ1-2
d_call: -
clone_size: -
v_call: TRBV28

cdr3_nt: TGTGCCAGCAAAAGAAACAGGGATAAAGCTACTGGCTACACCTTC
cdr3_aa: CASKRNRDKATGYTF
j_call: TRBJ1-2
d_call: -
clone_size: few
v_call: TRBV11-2

cdr3_nt: TGTGCCAGCAGTCGCGACAGAGCTAATGAAAAACTGTTTTTT
cdr3_aa: CASSRDRANEKLFF
j_call: TRBJ1-4
d_call: -
clone_size: -
v_call: TRBV27

cdr3_nt: TGTGCCAGCAGTTGGGACAGAAAAGCTTTCTTT
cdr3_aa: CASSWDRKAFF
j_call: TRBJ1-1
d_call: TRBD1
clone_size: -
v_call: TRBV6-5

cdr3_nt: TGTGCCAGCAGCTTGGTCGGTAGCGGGAGGGATACGCAGTATTTT
cdr3_aa: CASSLVGSGRDTQYF
j_call: TRBJ2-3
d_call: TRBD2
clone_size: -
v_call: TRBV5-4

cdr3_nt: TGTGCCAGCAGCGCCCGGGACACGAGGAACGAGCAGTACTTC
cdr3_aa: CASSARDTRNEQYF
j_call: TRBJ2-7
d_call: -
clone_size: -
v_call: TRBV7-9

cdr3_nt: TGCGCCAGCAGCTTCCGACCTAGCTCTGGGGCCAACGTCCTGACTTTC
cdr3_aa: CASSFRPSSGANVLTF
j_call: TRBJ2-6
d_call: -
clone_size: -
v_call: TRBV5-1

cdr3_nt: TGTGCCAGCAGCCAAGGGCTAGCGGGAGACGAGACCCAGTACTTC
cdr3_aa: CASSQGLAGDETQYF
j_call: TRBJ2-5
d_call: TRBD2
clone_size: -
v_call: TRBV4-2

cdr3_nt: TGTGCCAGCAGTACGCCCCGCGCTGGAAACACCATATATTTT
cdr3_aa: CASSTPRAGNTIYF
j_call: TRBJ1-3
d_call: -
clone_size: -
v_call: TRBV6-5

cdr3_nt: TGCGCCAGCAGCTGGTCGTTATTCGAGACAGGAGGCTACGAGCAGTACTTC
cdr3_aa: CASSWSLFETGGYEQYF
j_call: TRBJ2-7
d_call: -
clone_size: -
v_call: TRBV5-1

cdr3_nt: TGTGCCAGCTCAAACTACGCTGATACGCAGTATTTT
cdr3_aa: CASSNYADTQYF
j_call: TRBJ2-3
d_call: -
clone_size: -
v_call: TRBV18

cdr3_nt: TGTGCCAGTTCCTTTAGCGGGAGCAGCTACAATGAGCAGTTCTTC
cdr3_aa: CASSFSGSSYNEQFF
j_call: TRBJ2-1
d_call: TRBD2
clone_size: -
v_call: TRBV19

cdr3_nt: TGCGCCAGCAGCTGGAGGACTAGCGTCGACGAGCAGTACTTC
cdr3_aa: CASSWRTSVDEQYF
j_call: TRBJ2-7
d_call: TRBD2
clone_size: -
v_call: TRBV5-1